These 24 T cell receptor beta chains share one sample of origin, sequenced in a study of beta chain features in type 1 diabetes. The whole isolated RNA underwent reverse transcription, so sequencing captured expressed TCRB transcripts. TCRdb's table, derived via immunoSEQ multiplex PCR, lists solely in-frame clones and lacks some. The table has about 240,000 clones, 25% to 30% seen once. The sequenced sample was central memory CD4+ T cells from blood. These receptors were collected from a young man in good health.

The genes are TRBV6-6 and TRBJ2-5; D possibly corresponds to TRBD1 (6 bases). CDR3 length: 11 residues. CDR1 and CDR2 from the germline V gene are MNHNY and SVGAGI (reference sequence). The V and J ends lost 6 bases and 5 bases respectively, with 7 bases between them. CDR3 nucleotide sequence: TGTGCCAGCAGCAGGGGCGAGACCCAGTACTTC. It yields the protein CASSRGETQYF.

This clone was counted only a few times. The genes are TRBV29-1 and TRBJ2-3, with no clear D. With 1 base removed from V and 14 bases from J, the gap between germline ends came to 10 bases. This CDR3 is built from 10 residues. CDR1 and CDR2 (germline): SQVTM, ANQGSEA. The CDR3 nucleotides read TGCAGCGTTGAAGGACCCGGGCGGTATTTT. Its translation is CSVEGPGRYF.

This clone has only a few counts. The chain recombines TRBV28 with TRBJ2-1; TRBD2 matches 8 bases. J was trimmed by 7 bases and V by 5 bases; bases with no gene match: 16. Germline CDR1 reads MDHEN; CDR2 reads SYDVKM. This CDR3 region has 17 residues. CDR3 region: CASSPPPRLASSNEQFF. The CDR3 DNA follows: TGTGCCAGCAGTCCGCCTCCGAGACTAGCGTCTTCAAATGAGCAGTTCTTC. The full variable domain, completed using reference TRBV28 and TRBJ2-1, is DVKVTQSSRYLVKRTGEKVFLECVQDMDHENMFWYRQDPGLGLRLIYFSYDVKMKEKGDIPEGYSVSREKKERFSLILESASTNQTSMYLCASSPPPRLASSNEQFFGPGTRLTVL.

This sequence joins TRBV7-2 and TRBJ2-3, with 10 bases identical to TRBD2. The junction had 4 bases not matched to a gene; V was cut back by 5 bases and J by 8 bases. The CDR3 extends over 13 amino acids. Germline V gene lookup returns CDR1 SGHTA and CDR2 FQGNSA. The CDR3 DNA reads TGTGCCAGCAGCGTTAGCGGGGGGTCTACGCAGTATTTT. This translates into CASSVSGGSTQYF.

The rearrangement links TRBV4-3 to TRBJ2-7, with D perhaps matching TRBD1 (6 bases). Trimming left V 3 bases short and J 4 bases short, with 10 bases between. The CDR3 loop spans 13 amino acids. Germline CDR1 is LGHNA and CDR2 is YSLEER. The CDR3 DNA is TGCGCCAGCAGCCAGGATAGGGGGTACGAGCAGTACTTC. It encodes CASSQDRGYEQYF.

This clone turned up a few times. Mismatch with germline at one junction end may stem from a read error. The J gene is TRBJ2-1, the V gene TRBV2; TRBD2 agrees at 10 bases. The CDR3 is 12 amino acids. The germline V gene encodes CDR1 SNHLY and CDR2 FYNNEI. CDR3 sequence reads: CASSGQREGPVF. DNA for the CDR3: TGTGCCAGCAGTGGCCAGCGGGAGGGCCCCGTCTTC.

The genes are TRBV28 and TRBJ2-1; 12 bases map to TRBD2. V was pared by 5 bases and J by 13 bases, with 9 bases of the junction left unmatched. From germline, CDR1 is MDHEN and CDR2 SYDVKM. The CDR3 covers 14 residues. The CDR3 region is CASSGTSGSWTQFF. In nucleotides, the CDR3 is TGTGCCAGCAGTGGGACTAGCGGGTCCTGGACCCAGTTCTTC.

This clone was recorded many times. The J gene is TRBJ2-3, the V gene TRBV21-1; the table's TRBD2 call for D was not verified on the DNA. TRBV21-1 is noted as a pseudogene. The CDR3 sequence is 17 residues long. The CDR3 is CASSKGGTSGGTDTQYF. CDR3 in DNA: TGTGCCAGCAGCAAAGGAGGCACTAGCGGGGGCACAGATACGCAGTATTTT.

Concerning this clone: The sample holds other DNA sequences that translate to the same CDR3. The chain recombines TRBV7-2 with TRBJ2-1; D is possibly TRBD1 or TRBD2 (5 bases each). V was pared by 3 bases and J by 8 bases, with 17 bases between. This CDR3 comprises 15 residues. From germline, CDR1 is SGHTA and CDR2 FQGNSA. The CDR3 DNA follows: TGTGCCAGCAGCTTGAGAGGGCCGGTGGGGGATGAGCAGTTCTTC. The encoded protein is CASSLRGPVGDEQFF.

This clone was seen only a few times. DNA for the CDR3: TGTGCCAGCAGCTTCCAGCATTCTGGGGCCAACGTCCTGACTTTC. Amino acid sequence: CASSFQHSGANVLTF. This chain joins TRBV7-2 and TRBJ2-6; D uncertain. The germline gives CDR1 SGHTA, CDR2 FQGNSA. The V end lost 3 bases, the J end lost 1 base, and 7 bases lay between the germline ends. The CDR3 has 15 amino acids.

The table lists this clone with a few counts. The V call is TRBV6-5, the J call TRBJ2-1; D possibly uses TRBD1 or TRBD2 (6 bases each). CDR1 is MNHEY, CDR2 SVGAGI, per germline. Trimming removed 3 bases at V and 6 bases at J, with 12 bases between. This CDR3 contains 14 residues. In nucleotides, the CDR3 is TGTGCCAGCAGTTATCGGGGGCGCAGCAATGAGCAGTTCTTC. It encodes CASSYRGRSNEQFF.

This rearrangement joins TRBV2 to TRBJ2-4; 12 positions match TRBD2. Germline CDR1 is SNHLY and CDR2 is FYNNEI. The CDR3 has 18 residues. V was clipped by 4 bases and J by 0 bases; unmatched bases: 7. The CDR3 loop is CASSARLAGALAKNIQYF. The CDR3 nucleotides are TGTGCCAGCAGTGCCAGACTAGCGGGGGCCCTAGCCAAAAACATTCAGTACTTC.

This clone came up a few times. In DNA form, the CDR3 reads TGTGCCAGCAGCAACAGGGTAACTGGGGCCAACGTCCTGACTTTC. It yields the protein CASSNRVTGANVLTF. The chain is built from TRBV21-1 and TRBJ2-6; the D call TRBD1 from the table was never checked on the DNA. TRBV21-1 is designated a pseudogene. CDR3 size: 15 residues.

This chain links TRBV2 with TRBJ1-1; D gene ambiguous. The CDR3 loop spans 12 amino acids. The germline V gene has CDR1 SNHLY and CDR2 FYNNEI. Between the trimmed V and J ends, which lost 2 bases and 8 bases, there was a span of 9 bases. CDR3 sequence (DNA): TGTGCCAGCAGTGAATACAGTGTGGAAGCTTTCTTT. This sequence encodes CASSEYSVEAFF.

This clone was seen a few times. A much larger clone lies one base from this, so it may be a read error. The chain has TRBV14 and TRBJ2-6; D remains ambiguous. This CDR3 region has 13 residues. V lost 6 bases and J lost 0, with 3 bases in between. Germline V gene lookup returns CDR1 SGHDN and CDR2 FVKESK. CDR3 sequence: CASRISGANVLTF. DNA for the CDR3: TGTGCCAGCAGGATCTCTGGGGCCAACGTCCTGACTTTC.

The table lists this clone with a few counts. The rearrangement joins TRBV5-1 to TRBJ2-7; D is possibly TRBD2 (5 bases). Between the trimmed V and J ends, which lost 3 bases and 7 bases, there was a span of 20 bases. The CDR3 has 15 residues. Germline assignment: CDR1 SGHRS and CDR2 YFSETQ. The DNA for the CDR3 is TGCGCCAGCAGCTCCGCAGAGGGAATCCTGAGGGAGCAGTACTTC. Amino acids: CASSSAEGILREQYF.

V usage is TRBV28 and J usage is TRBJ2-3; D is perhaps TRBD2 (6 bases). The germline gives CDR1 MDHEN, CDR2 SYDVKM. There are 15 residues in the CDR3. Trimming took 7 bases from V and 3 from J, leaving 17 bases between them. The CDR3 spells CASTSLGGKTDTQYF. The CDR3 DNA reads TGTGCCAGCACCTCACTCGGAGGGAAAACAGATACGCAGTATTTT.

V gene TRBV2 combines with J gene TRBJ2-1, with D hard to call. CDR1 and CDR2 from the germline V gene are SNHLY and FYNNEI. Trimming cost V 8 bases and J 0 bases, with 8 bases left between them. This CDR3 contains 13 residues. The CDR3 reads CASLESSYNEQFF. For the CDR3, the DNA is TGTGCCAGCCTCGAGAGCTCCTACAATGAGCAGTTCTTC. The full variable domain, completed using reference TRBV2 and TRBJ2-1, is EPEVTQTPSHQVTQMGQEVILRCVPISNHLYFYWYRQILGQKVEFLVSFYNNEISEKSEIFDDQFSVERPDGSNFTLKIRSTKLEDSAMYFCASLESSYNEQFFGPGTRLTVL.

This chain connects TRBV5-4 to TRBJ2-1; TRBD1 is a possible D gene (5 bases). This CDR3 contains 14 residues. From germline, CDR1 is SGHNT and CDR2 YYREEE (reference sequence). V lost 1 base and J lost 5, with 10 bases in between. The CDR3 sequence: CASSLNAGHNEQFF. CDR3 sequence (DNA): TGTGCCAGCAGCTTGAATGCAGGGCACAATGAGCAGTTCTTC.

The CDR3 coding sequence is TGTGCCAGCAGCTTACTAGCGGGAGTTGGAGATACGCAGTATTTT. Its protein is CASSLLAGVGDTQYF. This chain joins TRBV7-2 and TRBJ2-3, with TRBD2 matching over 10 bases. The length of the CDR3 is 15 residues. J was trimmed by 5 bases and V by 2 bases; bases with no gene match: 4. Per the germline V gene, CDR1 is SGHTA and CDR2 is FQGNSA.

The CDR3 DNA follows: TGTGCCAGCTTAACGGGCGGGACAGGGGCCTACAATGAGCAGTTCTTC. This codes for CASLTGGTGAYNEQFF. The chain combines TRBV18 with TRBJ2-1, with TRBD1 matching 10 bases. This CDR3 has 16 amino acids. The ends lost 7 bases at V and 2 bases at J; junction bases unmatched: 8. The germline CDR1 and CDR2 sequences are KGHSH and LQKENI.

The chain carries TRBV7-9 and TRBJ1-1; D gene unclear. This CDR3 is 13 amino acids long. Germline CDR1 reads SEHNR; CDR2 reads FQNEAQ (reference sequence). The V and J ends lost 1 base and 6 bases respectively, with 9 bases between them. CDR3 residues: CASSLVRQPEAFF. The CDR3 bases are TGTGCCAGCAGCTTAGTTCGGCAGCCTGAAGCTTTCTTT.

This rearrangement joins TRBV19 to TRBJ2-1; no definite D call. The CDR3 totals 14 residues. The V and J ends lost 4 bases and 3 bases respectively, with 10 bases between them. Per the germline V gene, CDR1 is LNHDA and CDR2 is SQIVND (reference sequence). The chain's CDR3 is CASSRQDGYNEQFF. For the CDR3, the DNA is TGTGCCAGTAGTAGGCAGGACGGCTACAATGAGCAGTTCTTC.

The V and J genes are TRBV4-3 and TRBJ2-7; 10 bases line up with TRBD2. The V gene end was trimmed by 1 base and the J gene end by 2 bases; junction bases not matched to a gene: 2. Germline V CDR1 and CDR2: LGHNA, YSLEER. The CDR3 spans 15 residues. In DNA, the CDR3 is TGCGCCAGCAGCCAAGTCCTAGCGGGAGCCTACGAGCAGTACTTC. Its translation is CASSQVLAGAYEQYF.